Each of the 11 T cell receptor beta chains below was sequenced from the same sample in a study of tumor and adjacent non-tumor tissue in lung cancer. This sample's RNA came from whole unsorted tissue. The normal lung tissue was taken more than 3 cm from the tumor edge. Three rounds of nested PCR, following a modified ARM-PCR protocol, produced the TCRbeta library. A single record per CDR3 protein comes from TCRdb applying MiXCR to the multiplex PCR reads. The table records more than 35,000 distinct CDR3 sequences, 60% to 65% of them present only once. Sequenced input: distant non-tumor lung tissue. These receptors were collected from a woman between 40 and 55 years old with non-small cell lung cancer.

About this clonotype itself: One end of the junction varies from germline; a read error may be responsible. The V call is TRBV5-4, the J call TRBJ2-5; tentative D call: TRBD1 (6 bases). The CDR3 loop spans 14 amino acids. Germline lookup yields CDR1 SGHNT and CDR2 YYREEE (reference sequence). The DNA of the CDR3 is TGTGCCAGCATCGCAGGGGCGGCTGGAGAGACCCAGAACTTC. As protein: CASIAGAAGETQNF.

The chain is built from TRBV11-2 and TRBJ2-6, with a tentative D call TRBD1 (5 bases). The V end was cut by 6 bases, the J end by 14 bases, with 26 bases between. Germline V lookup: CDR1 SGHAT, CDR2 FQNNGV. The CDR3 is 16 residues long. The CDR3 nucleotides read TGTGCCAGCAGATGGTCAGACCTCTCTGGGGCCAAGATCCTGACTTTC. Amino acids: CASRWSDLSGAKILTF.

About this clonotype: Possible read error: a much larger clone is one base away. The rearrangement uses TRBV28 and TRBJ2-3, with TRBD1 as a possible D gene (5 bases). Germline V CDR1 and CDR2: MDHEN, SYDVKM. The CDR3 runs 13 residues. CDR3 in amino acids: CASSFWQGDTQYF. CDR3 coding DNA: TGTGCCAGTAGTTTTTGGCAGGGAGATACGCAGTATTTT.

On this clonotype itself: A read error may account for a junction end that differs from germline. V is TRBV11-3 and J is TRBJ2-7; D may match TRBD1 or TRBD2 (5 bases each). This CDR3 comprises 15 residues. From germline, CDR1 is SGHNT and CDR2 YENEEA. CDR3 protein: CASSLGTGPVYEQYF. The CDR3 nucleotides are TGTGCCAGTAGCTTGGGGACGGGTCCCGTCTACGAGCAGTACTTC. The full variable domain, with the rest looked up from reference TRBV11-3 and TRBJ2-7, is EAGVVQSPRYKIIEKKQPVAFWCNPISGHNTLYWYLQNLGQGPELLIRYENEEAVDDSQLPKDRFSAERLKGVDSTLKIQPAELGDSAVYLCASSLGTGPVYEQYFGPGTRLTVT.

As to this clonotype: The conserved final phenylalanine or tryptophan is absent from the CDR3, which likely points to a read error. Written as DNA, the CDR3 is TGTGCCAGCAGCCACCGCGGGAGCGGGGATGAGCAGTTCTTA. Protein: CASSHRGSGDEQFL. This chain joins TRBV6-4 and TRBJ2-1; 7 bases are a match to TRBD2. The CDR3 is 14 amino acids. The V and J ends lost 6 bases and 8 bases, in that order; junction bases with no gene match: 10. Germline-derived CDR1 and CDR2 are MRHNA and SNTAGT.

In this sample, this clonotype turned up a few times. One end of the junction is discordant with germline, which a read error may explain. The chain links TRBV20-1 to TRBJ1-5; no definite D call. Germline V gives CDR1 DFQATT, CDR2 SNEGSKA (reference sequence). The CDR3 length is 13 residues. Written as DNA, the CDR3 is TGCAATGCTAGCGCGTATAGCAATCAGCCCCAGCATTTT. Residues: CNASAYSNQPQHF.

This clonotype has just a few counts. V usage is TRBV20-1 and J usage is TRBJ2-4; 7 bases map to TRBD2. Germline V lookup: CDR1 DFQATT, CDR2 SNEGSKA (reference sequence). The CDR3 contains 15 residues. Trimming removed 6 bases from V and 1 base from J; junction bases left unmatched: 9. CDR3 protein: CSALKRGSAKNIQYF. CDR3 nucleotide sequence: TGCAGTGCCCTGAAGCGGGGAAGCGCCAAAAACATTCAGTACTTC.

This clonotype was seen repeatedly, ten times or more. The rearrangement uses TRBV29-1 and TRBJ1-2, with a tentative D call TRBD1 (6 bases). Germline CDR1 reads SQVTM; CDR2 reads ANQGSEA. This CDR3 is 13 amino acids long. Trimming stripped 5 bases from V and 5 bases from J, with 15 bases between. The CDR3 protein is CSVSTGTLYGYTF. The CDR3 nucleotides are TGCAGCGTTTCGACAGGCACCCTTTATGGCTACACCTTC. Using reference TRBV29-1 and TRBJ1-2 for the parts outside the CDR3, the full variable domain is SAVISQKPSRDICQRGTSLTIQCQVDSQVTMMFWYRQQPGQSLTLIATANQGSEATYESGFVIDKFPISRPNLTFSTLTVSNMSPEDSSIYLCSVSTGTLYGYTFGSGTRLTVV.

A word on this clonotype: The junction departs from germline at one end; a sequencing error may be responsible. This rearrangement joins TRBV6-5 to TRBJ2-7; the D is unclear. The CDR3 contains 16 residues. Germline V gene lookup returns CDR1 MNHEY and CDR2 SVGAGI. CDR3 region: CARSYSPFARTYEQYF. The DNA for the CDR3 is TGTGCCAGAAGTTACTCCCCTTTTGCCCGAACCTACGAGCAGTACTTC.

Many counts were recorded for this clonotype. This sequence joins TRBV7-9 and TRBJ1-1; 7 bases map to TRBD1. CDR1 is SEHNR, CDR2 FQNEAQ, per germline (reference sequence). V shed 7 bases and J 6 bases; nucleotides not matched to a gene: 11. The CDR3 runs 14 residues. For the CDR3, the DNA is TGTGCCAGCACCGATTCCGACAGGGCCGCTGAAGCTTTCTTT. Encoded protein: CASTDSDRAAEAFF.

In the case of this clonotype: The final CDR3 position lacks the conserved phenylalanine or tryptophan, pointing to a likely read error. This rearrangement joins TRBV5-1 to TRBJ2-7; weak D call: TRBD2 (5 bases). The CDR3 totals 13 residues. Per germline, CDR1 SGHRS and CDR2 YFSETQ. The chain's CDR3 is CANSGGSFYEQYL. The CDR3 bases are TGCGCCAACAGCGGTGGCAGCTTCTACGAGCAGTACTTA.